This T cell receptor (beta chain) was sequenced for a study of sequential checkpoint blockade in melanoma. V shed 3 bases and J shed 1 base, with 9 bases lying between them. The CDR3 runs 15 residues. Per germline, CDR1 KGHSH and CDR2 LQKENI. TCRdb's table, derived via immunoSEQ multiplex PCR, lists solely in-frame clones and lacks some. This table holds about 27,000 clones, approximately 80% found once. The treatment was: randomized to nivolumab then ipilimumab (arm A) or the reverse (arm B). This chain links TRBV18 with TRBJ2-2; no reliable D call. The sample consisted of CD8+ T cells sorted from blood (inferred from file names), taken from a patient given nivolumab and ipilimumab in sequence. The TCR comes from a human donor with melanoma. The CDR3 DNA follows: TGTGCCAGCTCACCCGCGGAGTGGAACACCGGGGAGCTGTTTTTT. It translates to CASSPAEWNTGELFF.